The rows below give T cell receptor beta chains drawn from one sample of a study of T cell repertoires in cytomegalovirus infection. Their antigens remain unidentified. TCRdb independently ran MiXCR on the reads; one entry per CDR3 protein. The data show 750,000 to 900,000 distinct CDR3 sequences, with roughly 28% seen just once and under 15% held by the top ten. The specimen comprised cultured CD8+ T cells from PBMCs, sampled from culture after CMV antigen stimulation. The source of these receptors is a human donor in good health (CMV status not recorded). Some clones in this sample may be carry-over from other donors' samples. CDR3s include the opening cysteine and the closing phenylalanine or tryptophan. The order of the fields is V gene, CDR3 length, D gene, J gene, clone size, CDR3 DNA, CDR3 protein. A D gene is named only where the DNA matches it firmly. Expanded clones are given a class, and other clones once, few, many or no size at all.

>TRBV12-5|16|.|TRBJ2-6|.
TGTGCTAGTGGTACTGTTGACAACTCTGGGGCCAACGTCCTGACTTTC
CASGTVDNSGANVLTF
>TRBV27|15|.|TRBJ2-1|few
TGTGCCAGCAGTTCTTGGGCGAACTCCTACAATGAGCAGTTCTTC
CASSSWANSYNEQFF
>TRBV7-9|12|.|TRBJ2-5|few
TGTGCCACAACAGGGTCGAGGGAGACCCAGTACTTC
CATTGSRETQYF
>TRBV7-9|16|.|TRBJ2-1|few
TGTGCCAGCAGCGACCTACAGTCGAGCTCCTACAATGAGCAGTTCTTC
CASSDLQSSSYNEQFF
>TRBV7-6|12|.|TRBJ2-3|many
TGTGCCAGCAGCTTGGGAGTGGATACGCAGTATTTT
CASSLGVDTQYF
>TRBV11-2|15|TRBD1|TRBJ1-1|once
TGTGCCAGCAGCCCCGGACAGGGAGGAAGAACTGAAGCTTTCTTT
CASSPGQGGRTEAFF
>TRBV7-9|14|.|TRBJ1-6|many
TGTGCCAGCAGCTCGGCGGGGGGGGCTTCACCCCTCCACTTT
CASSSAGGASPLHF
>TRBV7-9|16|TRBD2|TRBJ2-7|few
TGTGCCAGCAGCGCCCTGACTAGCGGGGATTCCTACGAGCAGTACTTC
CASSALTSGDSYEQYF
>TRBV6-5|15|.|TRBJ2-5|.
TGTGCCAGCAGCTTCACAACAGGCAGTTTGGAGACCCAGTACTTC
CASSFTTGSLETQYF
>TRBV28|16|.|TRBJ1-5|many
TGTGCCAGCAGTTTATTTGCAGGCCCTAGCAATCAGCCCCAGCATTTT
CASSLFAGPSNQPQHF
>TRBV4-1|14|.|TRBJ1-2|.
TGCGCCAGCAGCCAAGATGTCGCAGATGGTGGCTACACCTTC
CASSQDVADGGYTF
>TRBV6-6|20|.|TRBJ1-6|once
TGTGCCAGCAGTTACTCCCCGGGGGGGCCCCTTAGGGAAGGAAATTCACCCCTCCACTTT
CASSYSPGGPLREGNSPLHF
>TRBV5-4|17|.|TRBJ2-2|.
TGTGCCAGCAGCCCCTACTACCGAACAGGGAACACCGGGGAGCTGTTTTTT
CASSPYYRTGNTGELFF
>TRBV2|16|.|TRBJ2-3|.
TGTGCCAGCAGTGTGGCAAGGCGTGGAATACGAGATACGCAGTATTTT
CASSVARRGIRDTQYF
>TRBV12-5|17|TRBD2|TRBJ2-2|.
TGTGCTAGTGGTTTCTTGGCGGGGGGTTCGAACACCGGGGAGCTGTTTTTT
CASGFLAGGSNTGELFF
>TRBV10-3|11|.|TRBJ2-3|few
TGTGCCATCAGGAGCGCCGATACGCAGTATTTT
CAIRSADTQYF
>TRBV2|11|.|TRBJ2-4|.
TGTGCCAGCAGCCCCGGGGTCAACAAATACTTC
CASSPGVNKYF
>TRBV27|16|TRBD2|TRBJ2-1|.
TGTGCCAGCAGTCCCGGGACTAGTCTCCGCCCTAATGAGCAGTTCTTC
CASSPGTSLRPNEQFF
>TRBV4-1|16|.|TRBJ2-3|.
TGCGCCAGCAGCCGCGCCGGCGGGGGCGGCACAGATACGCAGTATTTT
CASSRAGGGGTDTQYF
>TRBV27|19|.|TRBJ2-3|few
TGTGCCAGCAGTTCAAACGCAAGGGAACCGGGCCTGAGAACAGATACGCAGTATTTT
CASSSNAREPGLRTDTQYF
>TRBV7-9|15|.|TRBJ2-2|.
TGTGCCAGCAGCTCCCGGGACGGTACCACCGGGGAGCTGTTTTTT
CASSSRDGTTGELFF
>TRBV7-6|12|.|TRBJ2-1|many
TGTGCCAGCAGCCCCCGCGAAAATGAGCAGTTCTTC
CASSPRENEQFF
>TRBV12-3/TRBV12-4|16|TRBD2|TRBJ2-3|.
TGTGCCAGCAGTCCCCCGAGCGGGGGATGGGGGGATACGCAGTATTTT
CASSPPSGGWGDTQYF
>TRBV6-5|15|.|TRBJ2-3|.
TGTGCCAGCAGTTACTTTGCGGGGAACACAGATACGCAGTATTTT
CASSYFAGNTDTQYF
>TRBV19|13|.|TRBJ2-3|few
TGTGCCAGTAGTATCGGGAGCACAGATACGCAGTATTTT
CASSIGSTDTQYF
>TRBV15|15|.|TRBJ2-3|.
TGTGCCACCAGCAGAGACGGGGGCCGCACAGATACGCAGTATTTT
CATSRDGGRTDTQYF
>TRBV12-3/TRBV12-4|12|.|TRBJ1-5|.
TGTGCCACCTCGGAAGGCAATCAGCCCCAGCATTTT
CATSEGNQPQHF
>TRBV4-2|13|.|TRBJ1-3|few
TGTGCCAGCAGCGCCGAGCAGGGAAACACCATATATTTT
CASSAEQGNTIYF